The rows below give T cell receptor beta chains drawn from one sample of a study of blood T cell repertoires in COVID-19. Sequencing used immunoSEQ multiplex PCR; TCRdb keeps in-frame clones, though not all of them. Altogether roughly 68,000 clones are present, under 85% being singletons, with the ten largest covering approximately 10%. Sequencing input: peripheral blood. The receptors were gathered from a woman aged 45-59 years with acute or convalescent COVID-19. CDR3s include the opening cysteine and the closing phenylalanine or tryptophan. The D gene is left open where the match is weak. Clone size is shown for a subset of rows, as once, few, many or a class of expanded clone.

>NA|TRBV2|few|TRBJ2-7
TGTGCCAGCAGTAGCCGGGCCCCGGAGGGGTACGAGCAGTACTTC
CASSSRAPEGYEQYF
>TRBD1|TRBV28|NA|TRBJ1-2
TGTGCCAGCAGTTTTGCCCAGGGGGGATATGGCTACACCTTC
CASSFAQGGYGYTF
>TRBD1|TRBV2|NA|TRBJ1-5
TGTGCCAGCAGTGAAGGACAGGGAAGCAATCAGCCCCAGCATTTT
CASSEGQGSNQPQHF
>NA|TRBV5-8|NA|TRBJ2-7
TGTGCCAGCAGCTTGGGCAGAATGGCCTACGAGCAGTACTTC
CASSLGRMAYEQYF
>TRBD2|TRBV27|NA|TRBJ2-7
TGTGCCAGCAAGCTAGGACTAGCGGGAGACGAGCAGTACTTC
CASKLGLAGDEQYF
>NA|TRBV6-1|NA|TRBJ1-2
TGTGCCAGCAGTGAACGACAGTATGGCTACACCTTC
CASSERQYGYTF
>NA|TRBV2|once|TRBJ2-3
TGTGCCAGCAGTGTTGGCGGGGGCCTCATGAATACGCAGTATTTT
CASSVGGGLMNTQYF
>NA|TRBV10-1|NA|TRBJ1-1
TGCGCCAGCAGGGGGGCAGGCAACACTGAAGCTTTCTTT
CASRGAGNTEAFF
>TRBD1|TRBV6-5|once|TRBJ2-3
TGTGCCAGCACCCCGGGACAGGGGGAGGATACGCAGTATTTT
CASTPGQGEDTQYF
>TRBD1|TRBV29-1|few|TRBJ1-1
TGCAGCGGAGACAGGGCGAACACTGAAGCTTTCTTT
CSGDRANTEAFF
>TRBD1|TRBV27|NA|TRBJ1-6
TGTGCCAGCAGTTTGTCCCGGGACAGGTTAAATTCACCCCTCCACTTT
CASSLSRDRLNSPLHF
>NA|TRBV5-1|NA|TRBJ2-2
TGCGCCAGCCGAACAGGCCAAAACACCGGGGAGCTGTTTTTT
CASRTGQNTGELFF
>TRBD2|TRBV5-1|few|TRBJ2-5
TGCGCCAGCAGCTCACTAGCGGGGAATGGAGAGACCCAGTACTTC
CASSSLAGNGETQYF
>TRBD1|TRBV7-2|NA|TRBJ2-1
TGTGCCAGCAGCTTTCAGGGGGCCCTACAGAATGAGCAGTTCTTC
CASSFQGALQNEQFF
>NA|TRBV10-3|NA|TRBJ2-7
TGTGCCATCAGCCGGGACTCCACCTACGAGCAGTACTTC
CAISRDSTYEQYF